A selection of T cell receptor beta chains follows, all from one sample in a study of CD8 T cells in Susac syndrome. TCRdb reprocessed the immunoSEQ multiplex PCR reads with MiXCR, giving one entry per CDR3 protein. The sample includes 150,000 to 200,000 distinct CDR3 sequences, more than 85% of them seen just once. The material sequenced was CD4+ T cells from PBMCs. These receptor sequences come from a human donor with Susac syndrome. Each CDR3 is given with its conserved first and last residue. The order of the fields is J gene, V gene, CDR3 protein.

TRBJ1-2 TRBV29-1 CSVSAGRLLGYTF
TRBJ1-1 TRBV6-1 CASRTFPPDTEAFF
TRBJ1-1 TRBV20-1 CSARPSGRNTEAFF
TRBJ2-5 TRBV5-4 CASSLGPTQETQYF
TRBJ2-6 TRBV19 CASSSRTGFGANVLTF
TRBJ1-4 TRBV12-3/TRBV12-4 CASRGDRREEKLFF
TRBJ2-1 TRBV20-1 CSARKAGLQGSEQFF
TRBJ2-3 TRBV6-2/TRBV6-3 CASSYSMGLAGSDTQYF
TRBJ2-7 TRBV9 CASSAQTSGPYEQYF
TRBJ1-5 TRBV2 CASSDGRGLWQPQHF
TRBJ2-2 TRBV7-9 CASSLLPRGPGELFF
TRBJ1-5 TRBV5-6 CASTISSQGIDSNQPQHF
TRBJ2-3 TRBV18 CASSPPAVTDTQYF
TRBJ2-1 TRBV5-1 CASSFVAGLYNEQFF
TRBJ1-2 TRBV6-5 CASSHDRVKYGYTF
TRBJ2-1 TRBV5-1 CASSLGAAGPTDEQFF
TRBJ2-1 TRBV2 CASRRLAGGNEQFF
TRBJ2-5 TRBV4-1 CASSQEAGVETQYF
TRBJ2-5 TRBV11-2 CASSTQGRETQYF
TRBJ1-1 TRBV10-3 CAISELTGGTEAFF
TRBJ1-2 TRBV7-9 CASSLLDRAHGYTF
TRBJ2-7 TRBV3-1 CASSQASGSSWF
TRBJ2-7 TRBV27 CASSLSASEAYEQYF
TRBJ2-3 TRBV5-4 CASSNSPADTQYF
TRBJ1-3 TRBV9 CASSGDRFASGNTIYF
TRBJ2-7 TRBV18 CASSPGDRRYEQYF
TRBJ2-5 TRBV19 CASSTHPAGEETQYF
TRBJ2-7 TRBV19 CASSIGGRRYEQYF
TRBJ2-7 TRBV3-1 CASSQGRLSYEQYF
TRBJ2-1 TRBV25-1 CASSDPGGPGEQFF
TRBJ2-7 TRBV24-1 CATSDSGTRSGEQYF
TRBJ2-7 TRBV19 CASSRAGEQYF
TRBJ1-2 TRBV6-4 CASSESLASTTNYGYTF